One and the same sample provided the 10 T cell receptor beta chains below, sequenced in a study of radiation and T cells in renal cell carcinoma (dated by TCRdb to about 2020). Reading the label with the study, this specimen's time point is: blood 4 weeks post-SBRT, at nephrectomy. The treatment or condition label on this specimen signifies: 15 Gy SBRT to primary tumor, nephrectomy 4 weeks later. Libraries were made using the immunoSEQ multiplex PCR assay. TCRdb took over this immuneACCESS table, retaining in-frame rearrangements with V and J assigned. Such tables are incomplete; in checked studies, under half of the missing clones stem from an unresolved V gene, and the remainder is unexplained. The sample data list about 78,000 clones, and about 88% of these were observed just once. The top ten clonotypes cover roughly 6% of the sample. The sequences come from blood, collected from a patient whose treatment included radiotherapy and nephrectomy. The receptors stem from a woman aged 70-85 years with renal cell carcinoma.

This clone has a handful of counts. The chain joins TRBV28 to TRBJ1-4; possibly TRBD1 for D (6 bases). This CDR3 spans 16 amino acids. V was pared by 3 bases and J by 8 bases, with 19 bases between. The germline CDR1 and CDR2 sequences are MDHEN and SYDVKM. CDR3 loop: CASSFTRGPSREKLFF. Written as DNA, the CDR3 is TGTGCCAGCAGTTTCACCAGGGGCCCATCTCGGGAAAAACTGTTTTTT. Drawing the rest from reference TRBV28 and TRBJ1-4, the complete variable domain is DVKVTQSSRYLVKRTGEKVFLECVQDMDHENMFWYRQDPGLGLRLIYFSYDVKMKEKGDIPEGYSVSREKKERFSLILESASTNQTSMYLCASSFTRGPSREKLFFGSGTQLSVL.

This chain joins TRBV6-6 and TRBJ2-2; tentative D call: TRBD2 (5 bases). The CDR3 extends over 14 amino acids. The germline CDR1 and CDR2 sequences are MNHNY and SVGAGI (reference sequence). V gave up 5 bases and J gave up 4 bases, with 11 bases separating them. The CDR3 nucleotides are TGTGCCAGCAGTCGGACTCAATCCACCGGGGAGCTGTTTTTT. It codes for CASSRTQSTGELFF.

The V gene is TRBV7-6, the J gene TRBJ1-1, with D possibly TRBD1 on 5 matching bases. Germline-derived CDR1 and CDR2 are SGHVS and FNYEAQ. The CDR3 contains 13 residues. Trimming removed 1 base at V and 4 bases at J, with 7 bases between. The CDR3 DNA is TGTGCCAGCAGCTTAGAAAGGGGCACTGAAGCTTTCTTT. This codes for CASSLERGTEAFF.

The chain couples TRBV29-1 to TRBJ2-7, with TRBD2 matching over 8 bases. Germline trimming cut 5 bases from V and 0 bases from J; bases unmatched to any gene: 6. Germline V gene lookup returns CDR1 SQVTM and CDR2 ANQGSEA. This CDR3 is built from 14 residues. CDR3 bases: TGCAGCGTTCTAATAGCGGGGAGCTCCTACGAGCAGTACTTC. Protein sequence: CSVLIAGSSYEQYF.

This CDR3 is CASSHSRVDTIYF. The DNA for the CDR3 is TGCGCCAGCAGCCATTCCAGGGTTGACACCATATATTTT. The rearrangement joins TRBV4-1 to TRBJ1-3, with D possibly being TRBD1 (5 bases). The CDR3 covers 13 residues. The V gene lost 3 bases and the J gene lost 8 bases, with 11 bases spanning the gap. CDR1 is MGHRA and CDR2 is YSYEKL in the germline V gene.

For the CDR3, the DNA is TGTGCCAGCAGTTACTCGGGGGTTTACACCGGGGAGCTGTTTTTT. Protein product: CASSYSGVYTGELFF. This sequence joins TRBV6-5 and TRBJ2-2, with D perhaps matching TRBD1 or TRBD2 (5 bases each). The CDR3 covers 15 residues. V was shortened by 0 bases and J by 3 bases, with 8 bases between the two germline ends. Germline values: CDR1 MNHEY, CDR2 SVGAGI.

The chain recombines TRBV9 with TRBJ2-5; TRBD1 matches 7 bases. The CDR3 consists of 14 residues. The ends lost 2 bases at V and 5 bases at J; junction bases unmatched: 6. Germline lookup yields CDR1 SGDLS and CDR2 YYNGEE. The CDR3 region has the DNA TGTGCCAGCAGCGTTGGACAGGACAAGGAGACCCAGTACTTC. Its translation: CASSVGQDKETQYF.

The chain recombines TRBV28 with TRBJ1-1, with a weak D call TRBD1 (5 bases). Germline CDR1 reads MDHEN; CDR2 reads SYDVKM. Trimming left V 7 bases short and J 1 base short, with 13 bases between. CDR3 size: 14 residues. CDR3 in amino acids: CASTGRGWNTEAFF. The CDR3, as DNA: TGTGCCAGCACTGGTAGGGGATGGAACACTGAAGCTTTCTTT. The full variable domain, with the rest looked up from reference TRBV28 and TRBJ1-1, is DVKVTQSSRYLVKRTGEKVFLECVQDMDHENMFWYRQDPGLGLRLIYFSYDVKMKEKGDIPEGYSVSREKKERFSLILESASTNQTSMYLCASTGRGWNTEAFFGQGTRLTVV.

The J gene is TRBJ2-7, the V gene TRBV4-1; 9 bases fit TRBD1. V was pared by 1 base and J by 6 bases, with 7 bases of the junction left unmatched. Germline assignment: CDR1 MGHRA and CDR2 YSYEKL. The CDR3 runs to 15 residues. In DNA form, the CDR3 reads TGCGCCAGCAGCCAAGTCGGGACAGGGAGTATCGAGCAGTACTTC. Translation gives CASSQVGTGSIEQYF.

The rearrangement uses TRBV7-2 and TRBJ1-1; no definite D call. Germline CDR1 reads SGHTA; CDR2 reads FQGNSA. V lost 1 base, J lost 3 bases, and 15 bases lay in between. CDR3 length: 16 residues. CDR3 in amino acids: CASSLDLRGRYTEAFF. CDR3 DNA sequence: TGTGCCAGCAGCTTAGACCTTAGAGGGAGGTACACTGAAGCTTTCTTT.